The subject of this entry is one TCR beta chain. The CDR3 extends over 12 amino acids. Trimming cost V 2 bases and J 9 bases; bases outside gene matches: 1. CDR1 and CDR2 from the germline V gene are SGHAT and FQNNGV. The sample comes from a study of blood T cell repertoires in COVID-19. Study-wide context: Italy, Spain and the United States were the sources of the convalescent and acute COVID-19 samples.

Method: immunoSEQ multiplex PCR; TCRdb's copy keeps in-frame clones and lacks some. The repertoire holds around 130,000 clones, with roughly four fifths as singletons. The sequence was collected from a young man who had recovered from COVID-19. The chain joins TRBV11-2 to TRBJ2-1, with 7 bases aligning to TRBD2. The sample taken for sequencing was PBMCs or T cells enriched from blood (not recorded which). The CDR3 bases are TGTGCCAGCAGCTTATGGGAGGGTGAGCAGTTCTTC. It specifies CASSLWEGEQFF.